Reported below is one T cell receptor beta chain. Its antigen remains unknown. V was pared by 6 bases and J by 8 bases, with 19 bases between. Germline CDR1 SNHLY, CDR2 FYNNEI. CDR3 size: 15 residues. The data derive from a study of cytomegalovirus exposure and HLA in healthy donors. General study points: An analysis was carried out at a later point. It showed that HLA-associated TCR beta chains were more clonally expanded than equally common non-associated chains.

The PCR had 60 Vbeta and 13 Jbeta primers. TCRdb's table, derived via immunoSEQ multiplex PCR, lists solely in-frame clones and lacks some. The table records 54,000 or so clones, about 73% of them present only once. The clonotype comes from a woman aged 60-75 years in good health and CMV-seropositive. The material sequenced was PBMCs. The chain carries TRBV2 and TRBJ1-4; D is perhaps TRBD1 (6 bases). CDR3 amino acids: CASRPQGQGNEKLFF. CDR3 in DNA: TGTGCCAGCAGGCCTCAGGGTCAGGGGAACGAAAAACTGTTTTTT.